The sequence of this T cell receptor beta chain was determined in a study of blood T cells in healthy people across ages. Study-level points and caveats: When set beside aged donors, long-lived donors presented more naive CD4+ cells and higher diversity.

Primers used in a second PCR of roughly 6 to 11 cycles were a sample-barcoded 5' primer and a J-beta primer mix. TCRdb used MiXCR to reprocess the 5' RACE reads, holding one entry per CDR3 protein. In the table there are 600,000 to 1,000,000 distinct CDR3 sequences, around 25% of which are singletons. The CDR3 is made up of 15 amino acids. Germline V gives CDR1 MNHEY, CDR2 SVGAGI. Concerning this clonotype itself: Antigen specificity is unknown.

The data also belong to a second study, concerning T cells of mothers and their children. That study reports: Samples came from a few healthy Caucasian mothers and their six children. For each mother, over 9 million TCR beta CDR3 reads were obtained, and for each child, a few million.

Sequences were obtained from blood. The chain combines TRBV6-5 with TRBJ2-5, with a tentative D call TRBD1 (6 bases). The last part of the DNA fits TRBJ2-7 better; the J call may be wrong. This clonotype was obtained from a boy aged 10-17 years in good health. CDR3: CASSQTQDSSYEQYF. As DNA, the CDR3 is TGTGCCAGCAGCCAAACCCAGGACAGCTCCTACGAGCAGTACTTC.